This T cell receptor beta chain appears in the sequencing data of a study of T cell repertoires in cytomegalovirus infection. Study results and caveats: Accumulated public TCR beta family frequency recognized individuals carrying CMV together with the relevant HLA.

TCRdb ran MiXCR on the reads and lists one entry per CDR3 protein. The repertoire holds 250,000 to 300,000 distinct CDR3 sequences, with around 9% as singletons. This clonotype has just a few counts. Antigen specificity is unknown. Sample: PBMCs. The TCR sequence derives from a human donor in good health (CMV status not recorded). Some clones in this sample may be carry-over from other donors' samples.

In nucleotides, the CDR3 is TGCGCCAGCAGCCCGAACCCAGGGGGGCAGGCGTTCTTC. It codes for CASSPNPGGQAFF. The rearrangement uses TRBV5-1 and TRBJ2-1; the D gene is possibly TRBD1 (7 bases). The germline V and J ends were trimmed by 4 bases and 15 bases, with 20 bases remaining between them. The CDR3 loop spans 13 amino acids. Germline assignment: CDR1 SGHRS and CDR2 YFSETQ.